Below, 30 T cell receptor beta chains from the same sample are listed, as sequenced in a study of T cells in tumors after PD-1 blockade. The protocol was immunoSEQ multiplex PCR, while the TCRdb copy is restricted to in-frame clones and leaves out a portion. The sample lists approximately 59,000 clones; roughly 78% were seen once. The specimen was PBMCs, collected before anti-PD-1 treatment. These TCRs come from a human donor with basal cell carcinoma.

V is TRBV30 and J is TRBJ1-2; the match to TRBD1 covers 11 bases. Trimming cost V 2 bases and J 0 bases; bases outside gene matches: 5. Germline values: CDR1 GTSNPN, CDR2 SVGIG (reference sequence). The CDR3 runs 16 residues. CDR3 residues: CAWSFLGQGANYGYTF. CDR3 coding DNA: TGTGCCTGGAGTTTTCTGGGACAGGGGGCTAACTATGGCTACACCTTC.

A few counts support this clone. V gene TRBV5-4 combines with J gene TRBJ1-6; D is possibly TRBD1 (5 bases). CDR1 and CDR2 (germline): SGHNT, YYREEE (reference sequence). Trimming removed 1 base at V and 9 bases at J, with 11 bases between. The CDR3 is 14 residues long. CDR3 protein: CASSLRGVRSPLHF. In DNA, the CDR3 is TGTGCCAGCAGCTTGAGGGGTGTACGTTCACCCCTCCACTTT.

The V gene is TRBV9, the J gene TRBJ1-3; D remains ambiguous. Germline assignment: CDR1 SGDLS and CDR2 YYNGEE. Trimming removed 0 bases from V and 0 bases from J, with 10 bases in between. The CDR3 runs to 16 residues. In nucleotides, the CDR3 is TGTGCCAGCAGCGTAGGGGTAGAGCACTCTGGAAACACCATATATTTT. This sequence encodes CASSVGVEHSGNTIYF.

This chain connects TRBV5-6 to TRBJ1-6; TRBD1 matches at 10 bases. Germline CDR1 reads SGHDT; CDR2 reads YYEEEE. This CDR3 comprises 17 residues. V lost 4 bases and J lost 5; bases outside the gene matches: 9. CDR3 DNA sequence: TGTGCCAGCAGCAACGGACAGGGGGTTAGAAATAATTCACCCCTCCACTTT. This codes for CASSNGQGVRNNSPLHF.

This chain joins TRBV3-1 (or the pseudogene TRBV3-2) and TRBJ2-2, with 8 bases identical to TRBD2. J was trimmed by 1 base and V by 1 base; bases with no gene match: 5. This CDR3 is built from 17 residues. CDR1 and CDR2 (germline): LGHDT, YNNKEL (reference sequence). CDR3 sequence (DNA): TGTGCCAGCAGCCAAGGGGTAGCGGGGCGGAACACCGGGGAGCTGTTTTTT. It encodes CASSQGVAGRNTGELFF.

J is TRBJ1-6 and V is TRBV27; D is undetermined. Germline V gene lookup returns CDR1 MNHEY and CDR2 SMNVEV (reference sequence). Trimming removed 4 bases at V and 0 bases at J, with 7 bases between. This CDR3 comprises 15 residues. Here the CDR3 DNA reads TGTGCCAGCAGTTCAGGAAACTCCTATAATTCACCCCTCCACTTT. It specifies CASSSGNSYNSPLHF.

The chain couples TRBV5-5 to TRBJ2-7; D unclear. Trimming cost V 4 bases and J 0 bases, with 14 bases left between them. CDR3 size: 15 residues. Germline V gives CDR1 SGHKS, CDR2 YYEKEE (reference sequence). CDR3 in DNA: TGTGCCAGCAGCCCGGAGCCGGCGGCCTCCTACGAGCAGTACTTC. Protein sequence: CASSPEPAASYEQYF.

V is TRBV13 and J is TRBJ1-6; D remains unclear. This CDR3 has 17 amino acids. Germline CDR1 reads PRHDT; CDR2 reads FYEKMQ (reference sequence). V lost 5 bases to trimming and J lost 5 bases, with 19 bases between them. CDR3: CASSGYTAPWDNSPLHF. The CDR3 coding sequence is TGTGCCAGCAGCGGATACACAGCCCCCTGGGATAATTCACCCCTCCACTTT.

The chain uses TRBV30 and TRBJ2-7; 11 bases align to TRBD2. CDR1 and CDR2 (germline): GTSNPN, SVGIG (reference sequence). Trimming cost V 4 bases and J 6 bases; bases outside gene matches: 11. The CDR3 has 15 amino acids. The CDR3 DNA reads as TGTGCCTGGAATCTCGGGACTAGCGGCCTAGGCGAGCAGTACTTC. It yields the protein CAWNLGTSGLGEQYF.

Points on this clone: Other DNA sequences in this sample translate to the same CDR3. This sequence joins TRBV12-3 or TRBV12-4 and TRBJ1-1; the D gene is possibly TRBD1 (5 bases). V lost 3 bases and J 4 bases, leaving 9 bases between the germline ends. The CDR3 consists of 13 residues. CDR3 protein: CASSFGGGTEAFF. CDR3 DNA: TGTGCCAGCAGTTTCGGGGGGGGCACTGAAGCTTTCTTT.

This chain uses TRBV3-1 (or the pseudogene TRBV3-2) with TRBJ2-7, with D uncertain. The CDR3 is made up of 15 amino acids. CDR1 LGHDT and CDR2 YNNKEL come from the germline V gene (reference sequence). The germline V and J ends were trimmed by 1 base and 6 bases, with 16 bases remaining between them. The CDR3 reads CASSQVPEAWSEQYF. In nucleotides, the CDR3 is TGTGCCAGCAGCCAAGTTCCGGAAGCATGGAGCGAGCAGTACTTC.

The chain has TRBV12-5 and TRBJ2-1; no definite D call. Germline CDR1 is LGHNT and CDR2 is FRNRAP. This CDR3 region has 11 residues. The ends were cut back, 6 bases at V and 4 bases at J, with 4 bases in the middle. The CDR3 here is CASGLYNEQFF. CDR3 DNA sequence: TGTGCTAGTGGCCTATACAATGAGCAGTTCTTC.

The chain couples TRBV18 to TRBJ2-5, with 11 bases identical to TRBD1. CDR3 length: 15 amino acids. With 4 bases clipped from V and 4 bases from J, the junction kept 5 bases outside the gene matches. In germline, CDR1 is KGHSH, CDR2 LQKENI. The CDR3 coding sequence is TGTGCCAGCTCACGCGGACAGGGGGCGGGAGAGACCCAGTACTTC. Translating gives CASSRGQGAGETQYF. The full variable domain, in which reference TRBV18 and TRBJ2-5 provide the parts outside the CDR3, is NAGVMQNPRHLVRRRGQEARLRCSPMKGHSHVYWYRQLPEEGLKFMVYLQKENIIDESGMPKERFSAEFPKEGPSILRIQQVVRGDSAAYFCASSRGQGAGETQYFGPGTRLLVL.

The V gene is TRBV29-1, the J gene TRBJ1-3; 7 bases fit TRBD1. Losses at the gene ends were 7 bases for V and 4 bases for J; bases not matched to a gene: 4. The CDR3 runs 12 residues. The germline gives CDR1 SQVTM, CDR2 ANQGSEA. The CDR3 region has the DNA TGCAGCGCTTGGGACAGAGGAAACACCATATATTTT. Its translation is CSAWDRGNTIYF.

The chain has TRBV30 and TRBJ2-2, with no clear D. The CDR3 totals 11 residues. V dropped 4 bases and J dropped 7 bases, with 7 bases sitting between them. Germline V CDR1 and CDR2: GTSNPN, SVGIG (reference sequence). DNA of the CDR3: TGTGCCTGGACCCTGGGCGGGGAGCTGTTTTTT. Its protein is CAWTLGGELFF.

The J gene is TRBJ2-3, the V gene TRBV6-4; 8 bases fit TRBD1. The CDR3 totals 15 residues. The V gene end was trimmed by 3 bases and the J gene end by 0 bases; junction bases not matched to a gene: 2. Germline V CDR1 and CDR2: MRHNA, SNTAGT. CDR3 sequence: CASSEQGASTDTQYF. In nucleotides, the CDR3 is TGTGCCAGCAGTGAGCAGGGGGCCAGCACAGATACGCAGTATTTT.

The chain joins TRBV6-5 to TRBJ2-5; 8 nucleotides agree with TRBD1. V was pared by 2 bases and J by 7 bases, with 9 bases of the junction left unmatched. The CDR3 has 15 residues. Germline-derived CDR1 and CDR2 are MNHEY and SVGAGI. The CDR3, as DNA: TGTGCCAGCAGTTACCAGGCAGGGGGCGAAGGGACCCAGTACTTC. This codes for CASSYQAGGEGTQYF.

The gene calls are TRBV2 and TRBJ1-5; TRBD1 might be the D (6 bases). The CDR3 contains 14 residues. V was trimmed by 6 bases and J by 5 bases, leaving 14 bases between them. The germline CDR1 and CDR2 sequences are SNHLY and FYNNEI. CDR3 sequence: CASRGRGFDQPQHF. In nucleotides, the CDR3 is TGTGCCAGCAGGGGAAGGGGGTTCGATCAGCCCCAGCATTTT.

The V gene is TRBV3-1 (or the pseudogene TRBV3-2), the J gene TRBJ1-3, with D perhaps matching TRBD1 (6 bases). This CDR3 has 15 residues. Germline V gene sequence: CDR1 LGHDT, CDR2 YNNKEL (reference sequence). The ends were cut back, 4 bases at V and 0 bases at J, with 10 bases in the middle. CDR3 DNA: TGTGCCAGCAGCCGACAGGCCTCCTCTGGAAACACCATATATTTT. It specifies CASSRQASSGNTIYF.

This clone was observed once. The V gene is TRBV27, the J gene TRBJ2-1, with 9 bases lining up with TRBD1. From germline, CDR1 is MNHEY and CDR2 SMNVEV (reference sequence). The CDR3 covers 21 residues. V dropped 5 bases and J dropped 6; count of bases not matched to a gene: 26. CDR3 sequence reads: CASSPTLFPHERDRVVNEQFF. In DNA form, the CDR3 reads TGTGCCAGCAGTCCCACACTTTTCCCTCATGAACGGGACAGGGTCGTCAATGAGCAGTTCTTC.

V and J are TRBV27 and TRBJ2-7; 8 nucleotides match TRBD2. The V gene's germline CDR1 is MNHEY and CDR2 SMNVEV (reference sequence). The V segment lost 2 bases and the J segment 4 bases; nucleotides outside the gene matches: 4. This CDR3 region has 14 residues. CDR3 sequence: CASSLGAGAYEQYF. CDR3 sequence (DNA): TGTGCCAGCAGTTTAGGAGCGGGGGCTTACGAGCAGTACTTC.

The rearrangement joins TRBV5-1 to TRBJ1-5, with a weak D call TRBD1 (6 bases). CDR3 length equals 15 residues. V shed 4 bases and J shed 4 bases, with 15 bases lying between them. The germline V gene encodes CDR1 SGHRS and CDR2 YFSETQ. CDR3 loop: CASSLGGASNQPQHF. CDR3 coding DNA: TGCGCCAGCAGCCTGGGGGGGGCGAGTAATCAGCCCCAGCATTTT.

The genes are TRBV18 and TRBJ1-6, with D maybe TRBD1 (6 bases). Trimming shortened V by 2 bases and J by 7 bases, and 18 bases separated the two germline ends. Germline CDR1 reads KGHSH; CDR2 reads LQKENI. This CDR3 has 17 amino acids. In nucleotides, the CDR3 is TGTGCCAGCTCACCAATAGAGGGGAAGGGGGTAAATTCACCCCTCCACTTT. As protein: CASSPIEGKGVNSPLHF.

Points on this clone: It is unclear where the CDR3 begins or ends on the DNA, so no DNA is shown, and the CDR3 is as TCRdb lists it. The V and J genes are TRBV5-1 and TRBJ2-3; the table's D call of TRBD2 was not tested on the DNA. The germline gives CDR1 SGHRS, CDR2 YFSETQ. The CDR3 is 15 amino acids long, termini counted. CDR3 in amino acids: CASSFGAGVTDTQYF.

V is TRBV2 and J is TRBJ2-5; D may be TRBD1 (5 bases). The germline V and J ends were trimmed by 3 bases and 5 bases, with 10 bases remaining between them. From germline, CDR1 is SNHLY and CDR2 FYNNEI. The CDR3 has 13 amino acids. CDR3 nucleotides: TGTGCCAGCAGTGAGAGCAGGGCGGAGACCCAGTACTTC. As protein: CASSESRAETQYF. Full variable domain (missing parts from reference TRBV2 and TRBJ2-5): EPEVTQTPSHQVTQMGQEVILRCVPISNHLYFYWYRQILGQKVEFLVSFYNNEISEKSEIFDDQFSVERPDGSNFTLKIRSTKLEDSAMYFCASSESRAETQYFGPGTRLLVL.

The chain uses TRBV3-1 (or the pseudogene TRBV3-2) and TRBJ2-1; D is unclear. CDR3 size: 14 residues. The germline CDR1 and CDR2 sequences are LGHDT and YNNKEL (reference sequence). V lost 2 bases, J lost 2 bases, and 7 bases lay in between. CDR3 sequence (DNA): TGTGCCAGCAGCCAACCTAGTACCTACAATGAGCAGTTCTTC. Protein sequence: CASSQPSTYNEQFF.

The genes are TRBV27 and TRBJ2-1; TRBD2 is a possible D gene (6 bases). Between the trimmed V and J ends, which lost 6 bases and 6 bases, there was a span of 15 bases. The V gene's germline CDR1 is MNHEY and CDR2 SMNVEV (reference sequence). The CDR3 contains 14 residues. The CDR3 loop is CASSPNGGLNEQFF. In DNA, the CDR3 is TGTGCCAGCAGCCCTAATGGGGGACTCAATGAGCAGTTCTTC.

The chain employs TRBV5-1 and TRBJ1-3; maybe TRBD1 (6 bases). The V gene lost 3 bases and the J gene lost 1 base, with 14 bases spanning the gap. The germline CDR1 and CDR2 sequences are SGHRS and YFSETQ. The CDR3 loop spans 16 amino acids. The CDR3, as DNA: TGCGCCAGCAGCTCAGGGGCGACTGATTCTGGAAACACCATATATTTT. This codes for CASSSGATDSGNTIYF.

J is TRBJ1-1 and V is TRBV29-1, with D possibly matching TRBD1 (5 bases). CDR3 length: 16 residues. V dropped 1 base and J dropped 0 bases, with 15 bases sitting between them. CDR1 is SQVTM and CDR2 is ANQGSEA in the germline V gene. Written as DNA, the CDR3 is TGCAGCGTTGAAGGTCAGGGAGGGTGGCTGAACACTGAAGCTTTCTTT. It codes for CSVEGQGGWLNTEAFF.

V is TRBV7-3 and J is TRBJ2-7; unclear D gene. The V gene's germline CDR1 is SGHTA and CDR2 FQGTGA. V lost 2 bases, J lost 5 bases, and 10 bases lay in between. The CDR3 sequence is 13 residues long. This CDR3 reads CASSLSSANEQYF. The CDR3 DNA reads as TGTGCCAGCAGCTTATCATCTGCGAACGAGCAGTACTTC.